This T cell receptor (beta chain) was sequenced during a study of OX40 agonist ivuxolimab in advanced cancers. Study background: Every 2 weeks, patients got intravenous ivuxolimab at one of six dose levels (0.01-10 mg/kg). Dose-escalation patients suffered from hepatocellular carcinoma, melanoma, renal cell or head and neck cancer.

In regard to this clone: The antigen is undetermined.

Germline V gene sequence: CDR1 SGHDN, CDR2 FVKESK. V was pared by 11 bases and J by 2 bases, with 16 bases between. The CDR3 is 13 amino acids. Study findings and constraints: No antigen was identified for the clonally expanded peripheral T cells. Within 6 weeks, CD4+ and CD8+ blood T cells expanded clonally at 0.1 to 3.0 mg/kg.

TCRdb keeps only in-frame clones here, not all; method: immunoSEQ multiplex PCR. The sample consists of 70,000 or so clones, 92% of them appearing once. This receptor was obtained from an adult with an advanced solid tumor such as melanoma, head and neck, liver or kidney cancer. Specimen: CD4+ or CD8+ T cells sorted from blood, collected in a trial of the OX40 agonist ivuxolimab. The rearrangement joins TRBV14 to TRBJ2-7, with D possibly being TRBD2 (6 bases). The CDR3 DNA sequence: TGTGCCCGAGGGGCGGGGCGGGCCTACGAGCAGTACTTC. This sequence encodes CARGAGRAYEQYF.